Shown below are 3 T cell receptor beta chains from a single sample sequenced in a study of T cell responses to AZD1222 COVID-19 vaccine (dated by TCRdb to the early 2020s). Receptors were amplified or captured by the immunoSEQ multiplex PCR assay. This is the immuneACCESS table as TCRdb keeps it, with only in-frame sequences that have V and J called. A part of the clones is gone; compared with another copy, unresolved V genes explain less than half, and the rest is unexplained. The sample contains more than 80,000 clones, 65% to 90% of them found a single time. Clones ranked in the top ten supply about 10% of the sample. Reading the label with the study, this specimen's time point is: baseline before first vaccination. The source was peripheral blood, collected on day 0 of AZD1222 vaccination. The receptor source for this set is an adult in good health.

The V gene is TRBV6-2 or TRBV6-3, the J gene TRBJ2-7, with TRBD1 as a possible D gene (5 bases). The CDR3 length is 13 residues. Germline CDR1 is MNHEY and CDR2 is SVGEGT. V lost 2 bases and J lost 6, with 11 bases in between. The CDR3: CASSYQAGFEQYF. CDR3 DNA sequence: TGTGCCAGCAGTTACCAGGCAGGGTTCGAGCAGTACTTC.

The chain combines TRBV28 with TRBJ1-2; D possibly corresponds to TRBD1 (6 bases). From germline, CDR1 is MDHEN and CDR2 SYDVKM. V lost 6 bases and J lost 5, with 25 bases in between. The CDR3 is made up of 17 amino acids. Here the CDR3 DNA reads TGTGCCAGCAGCTTAGGGGGAGCACGACGGACTTCTTATGGCTACACCTTC. It specifies CASSLGGARRTSYGYTF.

The rearrangement uses TRBV4-1 and TRBJ2-3, with 11 bases matching TRBD2. With V trimmed by 1 base and J by 1 base, 1 base remained unmatched. The length of the CDR3 is 16 residues. In germline, CDR1 is MGHRA, CDR2 YSYEKL. CDR3 protein: CASSQGSGRGTDTQYF. The CDR3 coding sequence is TGCGCCAGCAGCCAAGGTAGCGGGAGGGGCACAGATACGCAGTATTTT.